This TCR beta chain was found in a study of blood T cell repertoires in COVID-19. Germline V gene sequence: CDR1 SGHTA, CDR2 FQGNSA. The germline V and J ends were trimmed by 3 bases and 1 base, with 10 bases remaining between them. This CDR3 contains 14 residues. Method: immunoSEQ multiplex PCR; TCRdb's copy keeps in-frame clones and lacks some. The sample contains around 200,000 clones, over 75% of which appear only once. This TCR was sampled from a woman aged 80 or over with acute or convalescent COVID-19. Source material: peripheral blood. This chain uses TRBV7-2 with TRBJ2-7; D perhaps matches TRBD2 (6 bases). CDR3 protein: CASSLEGRSYEQYF. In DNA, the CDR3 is TGTGCCAGCAGCTTGGAGGGCCGGTCCTACGAGCAGTACTTC.